This T cell receptor beta chain derives from a study of tumor and adjacent non-tumor tissue in lung cancer. Study overall: Samples averaged roughly 4.4 million productive TCRbeta reads each. Study-level results: Higher tumor TCR diversity was associated with shorter survival. TCR diversity was significantly greater in tumor than normal lung tissue.

For this clonotype: The target antigen is unknown. Just one base apart from a much larger clone, this may be a read error.

The template was RNA from unsorted bulk tissue. Newly diagnosed lung cancer patients had thoracic surgery in China, August–late 2014, without prior chemotherapy. TCRbeta libraries were built with three rounds of nested PCR, modified from ARM-PCR. Via MiXCR, TCRdb re-called the multiplex PCR reads, giving one row per CDR3 protein. The table has around 99,000 distinct CDR3 sequences, roughly 73% seen once. Trimming cost V 5 bases and J 6 bases, with 13 bases left between them. The CDR3 extends over 13 amino acids. Specimen: lung tumor tissue. The rearrangement uses TRBV12-3 or TRBV12-4 and TRBJ1-1; no reliable D call. The receptor was isolated from a woman aged 55-75 years with non-small cell lung cancer. The DNA for the CDR3 is TGTGCCAGCAGTCCCTCGGGAAGCCCTGAAGCTTTCTTT. The encoded protein is CASSPSGSPEAFF.